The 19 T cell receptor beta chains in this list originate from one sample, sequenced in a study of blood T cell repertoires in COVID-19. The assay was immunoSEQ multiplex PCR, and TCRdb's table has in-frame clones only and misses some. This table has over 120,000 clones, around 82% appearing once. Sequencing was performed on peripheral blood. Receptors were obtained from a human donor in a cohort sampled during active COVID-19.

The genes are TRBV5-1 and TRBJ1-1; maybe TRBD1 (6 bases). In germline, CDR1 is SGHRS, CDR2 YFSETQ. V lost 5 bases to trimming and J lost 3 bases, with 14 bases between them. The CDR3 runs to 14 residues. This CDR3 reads CASSRTGLDTEAFF. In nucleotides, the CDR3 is TGCGCCAGCAGTCGCACAGGGTTGGACACTGAAGCTTTCTTT.

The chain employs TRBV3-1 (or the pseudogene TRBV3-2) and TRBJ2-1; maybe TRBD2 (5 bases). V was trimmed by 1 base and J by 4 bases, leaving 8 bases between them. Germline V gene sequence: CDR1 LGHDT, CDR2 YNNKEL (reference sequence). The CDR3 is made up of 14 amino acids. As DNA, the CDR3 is TGTGCCAGCAGCCAAGCGGGGAAGTACAATGAGCAGTTCTTC. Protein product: CASSQAGKYNEQFF.

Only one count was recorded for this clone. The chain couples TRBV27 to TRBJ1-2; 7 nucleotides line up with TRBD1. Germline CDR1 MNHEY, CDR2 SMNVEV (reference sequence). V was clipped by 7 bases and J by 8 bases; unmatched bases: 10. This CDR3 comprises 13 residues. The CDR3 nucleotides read TGTGCCAGCAAATCAACAGGGGTTGAAGGCTACACCTTC. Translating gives CASKSTGVEGYTF.

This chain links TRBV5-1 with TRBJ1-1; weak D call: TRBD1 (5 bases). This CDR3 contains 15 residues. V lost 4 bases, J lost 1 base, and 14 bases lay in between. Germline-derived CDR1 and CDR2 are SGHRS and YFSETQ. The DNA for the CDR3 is TGCGCCAGCAGCCCTGGGGCAGGGCGGAACACTGAAGCTTTCTTT. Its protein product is CASSPGAGRNTEAFF.

The CDR3 loop reads CASSRQRGRLNEQFF. CDR3 DNA: TGTGCCAGCAGTAGACAGCGGGGTAGACTGAATGAGCAGTTCTTC. The chain is built from TRBV2 and TRBJ2-1; 7 positions agree with TRBD2. The CDR3 length is 15 residues. Germline assignment: CDR1 SNHLY and CDR2 FYNNEI. V was pared by 5 bases and J by 7 bases, with 11 bases of the junction left unmatched.

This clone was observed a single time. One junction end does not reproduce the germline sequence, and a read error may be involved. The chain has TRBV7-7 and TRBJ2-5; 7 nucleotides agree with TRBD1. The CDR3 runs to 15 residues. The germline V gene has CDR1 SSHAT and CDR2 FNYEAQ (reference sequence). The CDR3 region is CASSLGLGQQETQYF. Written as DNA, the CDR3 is TGTGCTAGCAGCTTAGGACTGGGACAGCAAGAGACCCAGTACTTC.

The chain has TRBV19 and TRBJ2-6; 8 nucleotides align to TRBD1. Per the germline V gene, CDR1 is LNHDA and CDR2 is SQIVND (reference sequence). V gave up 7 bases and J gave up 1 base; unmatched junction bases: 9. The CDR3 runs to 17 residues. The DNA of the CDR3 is TGTGCCAGTACCGGACAGGGAGACTCTTCTGGGGCCAACGTCCTGACTTTC. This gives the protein CASTGQGDSSGANVLTF.

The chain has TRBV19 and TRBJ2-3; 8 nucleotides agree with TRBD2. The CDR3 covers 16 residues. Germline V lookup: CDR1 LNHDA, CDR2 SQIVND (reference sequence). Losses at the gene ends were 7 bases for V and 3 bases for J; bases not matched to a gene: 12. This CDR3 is CASTPRGGVRTDTQYF. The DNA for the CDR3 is TGTGCCAGTACCCCCCGGGGGGGCGTTCGGACAGATACGCAGTATTTT.

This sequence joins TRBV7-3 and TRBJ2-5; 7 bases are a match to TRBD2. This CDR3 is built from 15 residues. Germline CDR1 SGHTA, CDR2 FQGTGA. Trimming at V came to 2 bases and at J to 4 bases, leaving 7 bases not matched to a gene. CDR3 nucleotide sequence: TGTGCCAGCAGCTTAGGCGGGAGAGATACAGAGACCCAGTACTTC. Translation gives CASSLGGRDTETQYF. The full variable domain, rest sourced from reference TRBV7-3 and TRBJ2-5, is GAGVSQTPSNKVTEKGKYVELRCDPISGHTALYWYRQSLGQGPEFLIYFQGTGAADDSGLPNDRFFAVRPEGSVSTLKIQRTERGDSAVYLCASSLGGRDTETQYFGPGTRLLVL.

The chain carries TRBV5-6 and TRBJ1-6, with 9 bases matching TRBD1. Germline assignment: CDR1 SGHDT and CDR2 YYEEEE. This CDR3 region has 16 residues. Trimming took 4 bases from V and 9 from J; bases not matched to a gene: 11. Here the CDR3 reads CASSTTGGYPISPLHF. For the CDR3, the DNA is TGTGCCAGCAGCACCACAGGGGGCTACCCCATTTCACCCCTCCACTTT.

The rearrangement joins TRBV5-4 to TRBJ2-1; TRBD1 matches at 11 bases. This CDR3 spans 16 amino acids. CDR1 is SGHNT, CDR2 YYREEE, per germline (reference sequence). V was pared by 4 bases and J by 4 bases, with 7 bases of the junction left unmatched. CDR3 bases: TGTGCCAGCAGCCACGGGACAGGGGGACTATACAATGAGCAGTTCTTC. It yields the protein CASSHGTGGLYNEQFF.

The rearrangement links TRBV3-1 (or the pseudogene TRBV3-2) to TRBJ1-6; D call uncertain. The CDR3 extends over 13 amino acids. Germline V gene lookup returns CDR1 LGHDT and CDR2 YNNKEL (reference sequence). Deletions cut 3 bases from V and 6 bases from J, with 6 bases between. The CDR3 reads CASSQQANSPLHF. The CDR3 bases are TGTGCCAGCAGCCAGCAGGCTAATTCACCCCTCCACTTT.

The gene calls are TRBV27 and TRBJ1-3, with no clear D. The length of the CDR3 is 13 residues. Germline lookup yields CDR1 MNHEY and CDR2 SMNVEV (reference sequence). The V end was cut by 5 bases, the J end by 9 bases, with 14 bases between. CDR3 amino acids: CASSPLGGVTIYF. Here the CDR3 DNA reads TGTGCCAGCAGTCCCCTTGGTGGAGTCACCATATATTTT.

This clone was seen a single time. The CDR3 region is CSGKRTSGNEQFF. The CDR3 DNA reads TGCAGCGGAAAAAGGACTAGCGGTAATGAGCAGTTCTTC. V and J are TRBV29-1 and TRBJ2-1, with 10 nucleotides matching TRBD2. The CDR3 has 13 residues. The V and J ends lost 7 bases and 7 bases, in that order; junction bases with no gene match: 7. The germline CDR1 and CDR2 sequences are SQVTM and ANQGSEA.

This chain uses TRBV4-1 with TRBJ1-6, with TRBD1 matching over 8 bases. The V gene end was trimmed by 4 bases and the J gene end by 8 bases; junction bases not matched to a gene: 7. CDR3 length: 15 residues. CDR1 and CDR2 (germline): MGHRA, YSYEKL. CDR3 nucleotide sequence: TGCGCCAGCAGCCCCCACGGGACAGGCGATTCACCCCTCCACTTT. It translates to CASSPHGTGDSPLHF.

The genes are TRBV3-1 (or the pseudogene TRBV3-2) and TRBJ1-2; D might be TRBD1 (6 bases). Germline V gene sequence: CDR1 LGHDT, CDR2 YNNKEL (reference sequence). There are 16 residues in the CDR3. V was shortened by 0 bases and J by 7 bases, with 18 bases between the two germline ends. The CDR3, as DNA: TGTGCCAGCAGCCAAGAGGCTTTAGCAGGGGACGGTGGCTACACCTTC. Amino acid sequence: CASSQEALAGDGGYTF.

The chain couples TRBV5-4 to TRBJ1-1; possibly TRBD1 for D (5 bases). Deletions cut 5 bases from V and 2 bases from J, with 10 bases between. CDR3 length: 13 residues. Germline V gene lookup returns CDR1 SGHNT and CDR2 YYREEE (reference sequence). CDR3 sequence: CASRMTVNTEAFF. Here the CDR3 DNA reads TGTGCCAGCAGAATGACAGTTAACACTGAAGCTTTCTTT.

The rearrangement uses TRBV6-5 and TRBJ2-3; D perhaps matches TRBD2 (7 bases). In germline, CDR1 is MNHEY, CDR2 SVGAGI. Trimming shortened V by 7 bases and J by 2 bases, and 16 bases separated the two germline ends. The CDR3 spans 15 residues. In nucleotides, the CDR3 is TGTGCCAGCACCCAGAGGGGGGGGACCACAGATACGCAGTATTTT. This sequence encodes CASTQRGGTTDTQYF.

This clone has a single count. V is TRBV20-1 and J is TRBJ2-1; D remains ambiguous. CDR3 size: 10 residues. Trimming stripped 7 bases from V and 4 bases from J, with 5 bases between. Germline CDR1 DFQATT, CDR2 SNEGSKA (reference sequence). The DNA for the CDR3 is TGCAGTGTGAGATACAATGAGCAGTTCTTC. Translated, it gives CSVRYNEQFF.